One T cell receptor beta chain is described in this entry. The antigen this receptor binds is unknown. Base-call qualities are not available, and no considerably larger clone is one nucleotide away. Counted from cysteine to phenylalanine, this CDR3 has 12 amino acids. The read is trimmed to its CDR3 DNA, 36 bases read in frame from base 1. Cut back by 3 bases and 5 bases, the V and J ends lie 5 bases apart. From the germline V gene, CDR1 is MNHNS and CDR2 is SASEGT. Libraries came from the immunoSEQ multiplex PCR assay. For the multiplex PCR, a mixture combining 60 forward primers for TCR Vbeta segments and 13 reverse primers for TCR Jbeta segments was used. Amplification of the CDR3 region of rearranged TCR beta genes was performed with a multiplex PCR assay on genomic DNA. The Illumina HiSeq System was used to sequence the amplified TCR beta libraries as 87-base-pair reads. Regarding the original processing steps: In a later analysis, approximately 74 million unique TCR beta chains were counted across the 500 to 850 repertoires, and around 11 million of these chains were shared by at least two donors. To remove PCR and sequencing errors, raw reads were error-corrected and collapsed into unique sequences using a nearest-neighbor algorithm that merged closely related sequences. Alignment of CDR3 sequences to IMGT reference sequences was used to assign V, D and J gene segments. For a sequence to be retained, a match of at least six nucleotides to both a V gene segment and a J gene segment was required. A rearrangement counted as productive if the CDR3 had no stop codons and remained in frame with V and J, and every other rearrangement counted as non-productive. Following IMGT convention, CDR3 was defined as the stretch from the second conserved V-encoded cysteine up to the conserved J-encoded phenylalanine. The earlier analysis of about 590 of the donors excluded sequences that lacked an unambiguous match to a single V gene segment. In an earlier analysis of approximately 590 of the donors, V segments were called functional above 56.7% productive rearrangements and were called segregating when the between-donor standard deviation exceeded 5%. A statistical classification framework was developed to diagnose cytomegalovirus status using the catalog of TCR beta chain sequences. In a later analysis, V and J genes were assigned by comparing TCR nucleotide sequences against IMGT/GENE-DB human TR gene sequences. Using the TCRdist pipeline, a later analysis assigned CDR3 sequences along with most-parsimonious VDJ recombination scenarios. In a later analysis, every TCR beta chain was defined by the combination of its CDR3 amino acid sequence and its V-gene family, and reads without a unique V-gene family were dropped. As a way to deal with suspected cross-contamination and a sequencing artifact, a later analysis dropped 640 or so nucleotide sequences that were highly shared and had low generation probability. A later analysis calculated a clonal expansion index for each public chain from normalized within-repertoire ranks of inferred template counts. In a later analysis, generation probabilities were computed with a VDJ recombination model fitted to out-of-frame rearrangements, and the resulting probabilities were checked against IGoR. In a later analysis, hypergeometric tests were used to score TCR-TCR, TCR-HLA and TCR-CMV co-occurrence, with a repertoire-size bias correction applied to TCR pairs. To estimate false discovery rates, a later analysis permuted the HLA or CMV assignments 20 times. In a later analysis, co-occurring TCRs were grouped with DBSCAN, and TCRdist sequence similarity was added when clustering was performed within HLA-allele-positive subsets. Co-occurrence clustering excluded repertoires with fewer than 30,000 or more than 120,000 public chains, plus five with anomalous nucleotide sharing. TCRdb took this table from immuneACCESS and kept in-frame rearrangements with V and J called. Such tables lack part of the clones; where checked against another copy, unresolved V genes explain under half of the gap, and the rest is unexplained. Clonal size and the V and J genes are those of that table, whereas D and trimming came from the DNA. The sample table shows under 110,000 clones, and 85% are seen once. The ten largest clones take up about 3.9% of the sample.

This entry comes from a study of cytomegalovirus exposure and HLA in healthy donors (dated by TCRdb to 2016 to 2017). In the study overall: According to an earlier analysis of around 600 of the donors, about 179 million T cells yielded roughly 100 million unique TCR beta sequences and about 300 Gb of sequence data. An early release covering more than 500 HLA-typed donors comprised around 300 gigabases of sequencing data and around 80 million unique TCR sequences. The genetic ancestry cluster associated with self-reported Caucasian donors included 81% of the roughly 400 genotyped donors. The aim of the study was to test whether cataloging public T cell receptors could identify signatures of past pathogen exposure. The study profiled the T cell repertoires of about 720 subjects by immunosequencing and related them to cytomegalovirus serostatus. A separate validation cohort of roughly 120 different subjects was used in addition to the approximately 610-subject first cohort. The study combined high-throughput TCR immunosequencing, statistical association of individual TCRs with disease status, and machine learning to predict cytomegalovirus infection status. A later analysis re-examined previously published TCR beta repertoires from roughly 720 donors and added high-resolution HLA genotyping to investigate patterns of TCR occurrence. In the later analysis, no new phenotypic data were used to find candidate immune exposures; instead, reliance was placed on TCR beta sequences and their occurrence across donors. In an earlier analysis of about 590 of the donors, high-throughput TCR beta sequencing was used to judge whether each TCR beta V gene segment behaved as functional or pseudogenic. Donor age, sex, ethnicity and CMV serostatus were collected together with the repertoire data. A later genetic analysis took genome-wide SNP genotypes for about three fifths of the 666 donors and used that subset as a discovery cohort. All discovery cohort repertoires had been generated on a single sequencing platform. HLA typing included class I and class II loci at four-digit resolution. The number of typed donors differed by locus: roughly 620-640 for A, B, C, DRB1 and DQB1; roughly 510 for DQA1; 606 for DPA1; and 450 to 480 for DPB1. Roughly five DR-DQ haplotypes were handled as single units for association and clustering, since linkage in the cohort was strong. Among about 390 genotyped donors of the cohort, an average of about 240,000 unique TCR beta nucleotide sequences were sequenced per donor, roughly 20% of them non-productive.

Beyond this particular receptor, the publication reports: Roughly uniform sequencing depth across donors was assumed in presence/absence analyses, although this assumption may not hold. In both the original and validation cohorts, the classifier was reported to diagnose cytomegalovirus status with high specificity and sensitivity. In the study, approximately 150 TCR beta chains were listed as associated with cytomegalovirus. According to a later analysis, parvovirus B19, influenza, CMV and Epstein-Barr virus appeared linked to several top co-occurrence clusters. Because counts were too low, fewer than 20 rarely observed V segments, including chromosome 9 orphons, were excluded from the earlier analysis of 587 of the donors. While some public TCRs were present in many individuals, most TCR sequences turned up only very rarely across donors. In a later analysis, most CMV-associated TCR beta chains were found to appear HLA-restricted, with HLA associations seemingly driven largely by CMV exposure. Strong co-occurrence of HLA alleles, especially DR and DQ, made assigning TCR associations to individual alleles difficult. The cohort was sequenced for TCR beta chains only, and without alpha or paired-chain data the features that could be detected were limited. Linkage disequilibrium might explain the correlated functional status among segregating V segments, but an unknown experimental factor could not be ruled out. In vitro tests confirmed that a few of the cytomegalovirus-associated TCR beta chains recognize cytomegalovirus antigens. It was suggested by the authors that the approach could potentially be generalized to other disease states and immunological phenotypes. The sequencing pipeline was judged likely to have produced a cluster of highly shared sequence variants as a technical artifact. In a later analysis, TCR association rates were found to vary across HLA loci, with the most associated TCRs seen for DRB1 alleles and the fewest for HLA-C alleles. Some IMGT-functional V segments, including TRBV6-2 and TRBV6-3, could not be told apart with the 87-base-pair reads, so those segments were excluded. Because some donors lacked HLA typing at each locus, the association tests relied only on the typed subset. The only immune exposure information available for the cohort was CMV serostatus. An earlier analysis of approximately 590 of the donors showed that most TCR beta V segments appeared in productive rearrangements either about 87% or about 30% of the time, which broadly matched IMGT annotations. An association between a missense DCLRE1C variant and V-gene and J-gene trimming of TCR beta chains was found in a later genetic analysis and replicated in an independent cohort. In a later genetic analysis, fewer N-insertions in productive TCRs were reported among donors in an Asian-associated ancestry cluster than the roughly 700-donor mean. A later analysis found that HLA-associated TCR beta chains were more clonally expanded and had lower generation probabilities than equally common non-associated chains. A further reported finding was that TCR beta sequences accurately predicted the HLA-A and HLA-B alleles for most subjects in the first cohort. A later analysis associated approximately 17,000 TCR beta sequences with specific HLA alleles at a false discovery rate of 0.05.

The cohort was made up of under 800 healthy bone marrow donors. All cohort members were sampled while nominally healthy, although unrecorded immune exposures were likely present. The donor tested CMV seronegative and was one of the 352 seronegative cohort members. A peripheral blood sample was provided by each donor, and peripheral blood mononuclear cells were used for TCR beta sequencing. Genomic DNA was extracted from the blood cell samples with the Qiagen DNeasy Blood Extraction Kit. Sequencing was performed on PBMCs. This sequence was found in a man aged 30 to 45 in good health and CMV-seronegative. The chain is made from TRBV6-1 and TRBJ1-5; the D gene identity is not certain. The DNA sequence is TGTGCCAGCAGTGACGGGGATCAGCCCCAGCATTTT. Translated, it gives CASSDGDQPQHF.